The clone carrying this T cell receptor (beta chain) was recorded once. Germline CDR1 MNHEY, CDR2 SMNVEV (reference sequence). This CDR3 contains 15 residues. Trimming shortened V by 4 bases and J by 2 bases, and 15 bases separated the two germline ends. The record originates from a study of blood T cell repertoires in COVID-19. Looking at the study overall: Samples came from the United States, Italy and Spain, spanning acute and convalescent COVID-19. The cDNA or gDNA used as material had been derived from T cells, B-cell-depleted T cells, or PBMCs.

While infection was still active, Seattle patients were enrolled and then followed longitudinally. This table comes from immunoSEQ multiplex PCR, and its TCRdb copy is limited to in-frame clones, with some not included. The top ten clones hold about 2.2% of a sample with 290,000 or so clones, approximately 90% of them seen once. The sample was peripheral blood. V is TRBV27 and J is TRBJ2-7, with a possible D match to TRBD1 (6 bases). The source of this sequence is a woman aged 25 to 39 with COVID-19, enrolled during active disease. CDR3 amino acids: CASSSPLRGPYEQYF. The CDR3 bases are TGTGCCAGCAGTTCTCCGCTCAGGGGACCCTACGAGCAGTACTTC.